This T cell receptor beta chain was identified in a study of T-cell reconstitution after alpha-beta-depleted transplantation in children. Ten or more counts support this clonotype. The TCRbeta library incorporated unique molecular identifiers. TCRdb re-called the PCR reads through MiXCR, storing one row per CDR3 protein. This repertoire shows around 200,000 distinct CDR3 sequences, roughly 7.5% found once; its top ten account for over 2.5%. This CDR3 has 18 amino acids. Germline V gene sequence: CDR1 MNHEY, CDR2 SVGAGI. The V end was cut by 2 bases, the J end by 1 base, with 15 bases between. V gene TRBV6-5 combines with J gene TRBJ1-6; D is possibly TRBD1 (5 bases). This TCR came from a human donor who donated a stem cell graft to a child with Wiskott-Aldrich syndrome. The material was PBMCs from the stem cell graft donor, obtained from the stem cell graft. CDR3 coding DNA: TGTGCCAGCAGTTACAGGATGGGGGGAGTGTCCTATAATTCACCCCTCCACTTT. Its protein is CASSYRMGGVSYNSPLHF.